The 30 T cell receptor beta chains presented below share a single source sample, sequenced in a study of radiotherapy plus CTLA-4 blockade in lung cancer. This table comes from immunoSEQ multiplex PCR, and its TCRdb copy is limited to in-frame clones, with some not included. This table holds around 45,000 clones, less than 75% found once. The starting material was peripheral blood, obtained from a patient treated with radiotherapy plus ipilimumab. Every receptor here comes from a human donor with non-small cell lung cancer who had a partial response to radiotherapy plus ipilimumab.

The chain recombines TRBV10-3 with TRBJ1-4; a possible D gene is TRBD1 (6 bases). Germline CDR1 and CDR2: ENHRY and SYGVKD. V gave up 10 bases and J gave up 3 bases, with 12 bases separating them. The CDR3 is 13 residues long. The CDR3 nucleotides read TGTGCCACCGGAGGACAGTCTAATGAAAAACTGTTTTTT. This translates into CATGGQSNEKLFF.

The rearrangement joins TRBV7-3 to TRBJ2-2; TRBD2 matches 8 bases. Germline CDR1 and CDR2: SGHTA and FQGTGA. The CDR3 extends over 14 amino acids. Unmatched junction bases numbered 5, after V lost 5 bases and J lost 6 bases. CDR3 bases: TGTGCCAGCAGCCGGGAGGGGTACCCCGGGGAGCTGTTTTTT. Translation gives CASSREGYPGELFF.

The chain has TRBV5-6 and TRBJ1-2; no definite D call. Trimming left V 0 bases short and J 2 bases short, with 11 bases between. This CDR3 region has 15 residues. Germline CDR1 reads SGHDT; CDR2 reads YYEEEE. The CDR3 loop is CASSLDLGQNYGYTF. Written as DNA, the CDR3 is TGTGCCAGCAGCTTGGATCTTGGGCAGAACTATGGCTACACCTTC. Using reference TRBV5-6 and TRBJ1-2 for the parts outside the CDR3, the full variable domain is DAGVTQSPTHLIKTRGQQVTLRCSPKSGHDTVSWYQQALGQGPQFIFQYYEEEERQRGNFPDRFSGHQFPNYSSELNVNALLLGDSALYLCASSLDLGQNYGYTFGSGTRLTVV.

This clone occurred a few times. The chain carries TRBV9 and TRBJ2-7, with 10 nucleotides matching TRBD1. With 0 bases clipped from V and 4 bases from J, the junction kept 4 bases outside the gene matches. CDR3 length: 15 amino acids. Germline V gene lookup returns CDR1 SGDLS and CDR2 YYNGEE. The CDR3 loop is CASSVAWDRGYEQYF. In DNA form, the CDR3 reads TGTGCCAGCAGCGTAGCTTGGGACAGGGGTTACGAGCAGTACTTC.

The chain recombines TRBV9 with TRBJ2-1; the D gene is possibly TRBD2 (6 bases). Trimming took 4 bases from V and 7 from J, leaving 9 bases between them. CDR3 size: 12 residues. The germline V gene encodes CDR1 SGDLS and CDR2 YYNGEE. Here the CDR3 reads CASSPRENEQFF. CDR3 bases: TGTGCCAGCAGCCCCCGGGAGAATGAGCAGTTCTTC.

The chain couples TRBV5-1 to TRBJ2-2, with a possible D match to TRBD1 (5 bases). The germline gives CDR1 SGHRS, CDR2 YFSETQ. Between the trimmed V and J ends, which lost 0 bases and 13 bases, there was a span of 16 bases. This CDR3 region has 14 residues. CDR3 in DNA: TGCGCCAGCAGCTTGGCCCCTGACCAGGGCGGGCTGTTTTTT. This translates into CASSLAPDQGGLFF. Full variable domain (missing parts from reference TRBV5-1 and TRBJ2-2): KAGVTQTPRYLIKTRGQQVTLSCSPISGHRSVSWYQQTPGQGLQFLFEYFSETQRNKGNFPGRFSGRQFSNSRSEMNVSTLELGDSALYLCASSLAPDQGGLFFGEGSRLTVL.

J is TRBJ1-1 and V is TRBV19; 9 bases align to TRBD1. The CDR3 is 14 amino acids. Germline V lookup: CDR1 LNHDA, CDR2 SQIVND (reference sequence). V lost 4 bases and J lost 4; bases outside the gene matches: 4. The CDR3 bases are TGTGCCAGTAGTAAGACAGGGGGGATCACTGAAGCTTTCTTT. Protein product: CASSKTGGITEAFF. The full variable domain, with the rest looked up from reference TRBV19 and TRBJ1-1, is DGGITQSPKYLFRKEGQNVTLSCEQNLNHDAMYWYRQDPGQGLRLIYYSQIVNDFQKGDIAEGYSVSREKKESFPLTVTSAQKNPTAFYLCASSKTGGITEAFFGQGTRLTVV.

The chain links TRBV2 to TRBJ1-1, with TRBD1 identical over 7 bases. Trimming took 8 bases from V and 4 from J; bases not matched to a gene: 7. Germline CDR1 and CDR2: SNHLY and FYNNEI. The CDR3 totals 13 residues. The CDR3 loop reads CASRPDRSTEAFF. The DNA of the CDR3 is TGTGCCAGCCGACCGGACAGGTCCACTGAAGCTTTCTTT.

This clone was counted a few times. One end of the junction varies from germline; a read error may be responsible. The V gene is TRBV30, the J gene TRBJ1-2; D gene uncertain. CDR1 is GTSNPN, CDR2 SVGIG, per germline (reference sequence). This CDR3 spans 13 amino acids. The CDR3 DNA is TGTGCCTGGAGTGCCTCAGGCTCGTTGAGACCCATCTTC. This sequence encodes CAWSASGSLRPIF. The whole variable domain, remainder taken from reference TRBV30 and TRBJ1-2, is SQTIHQWPATLVQPVGSPLSLECTVEGTSNPNLYWYRQAAGRGLQLLFYSVGIGQISSEVPQNLSASRPQDRQFILSSKKLLLSDSGFYLCAWSASGSLRPIFGSGTRLTVV.

The V call is TRBV27, the J call TRBJ2-5, with 13 bases aligning to TRBD2. Germline values: CDR1 MNHEY, CDR2 SMNVEV (reference sequence). The CDR3 loop spans 16 amino acids. Trimming took 5 bases from V and 2 from J; bases not matched to a gene: 5. The CDR3 here is CASSPRTSGGQETQYF. CDR3 coding DNA: TGTGCCAGCAGTCCCCGGACTAGCGGGGGACAAGAGACCCAGTACTTC.

In nucleotides, the CDR3 is TGTGCCAGTAGTACAGAGCGGGGGAGCACAGATACGCAGTATTTT. Protein: CASSTERGSTDTQYF. The chain has TRBV19 and TRBJ2-3; 8 bases map to TRBD2. Germline-derived CDR1 and CDR2 are LNHDA and SQIVND (reference sequence). The CDR3 spans 15 residues. V lost 4 bases, J lost 0 bases, and 3 bases stayed unmatched.

The rearrangement joins TRBV7-2 to TRBJ2-3; a possible D gene is TRBD1 (6 bases). The germline V and J ends were trimmed by 1 base and 6 bases, with 11 bases remaining between them. The germline CDR1 and CDR2 sequences are SGHTA and FQGNSA. The CDR3 runs 14 residues. The CDR3 here is CASSLGRGGDTQYF. Here the CDR3 DNA reads TGTGCCAGCAGCTTAGGCAGGGGCGGGGATACGCAGTATTTT.

This clone occurred a few times. CDR3 residues: CASRIAGGQYNEQFF. DNA for the CDR3: TGTGCCAGCAGAATAGCGGGGGGCCAATACAATGAGCAGTTCTTC. This chain joins TRBV6-6 and TRBJ2-1, with 10 bases identical to TRBD2. CDR1 and CDR2 (germline): MNHNY, SVGAGI (reference sequence). With V trimmed by 6 bases and J by 4 bases, 6 bases remained unmatched. This CDR3 comprises 15 residues.

This sequence joins TRBV14 and TRBJ1-2, with 9 bases matching TRBD1. The germline CDR1 and CDR2 sequences are SGHDN and FVKESK. J was trimmed by 2 bases and V by 9 bases; bases with no gene match: 16. The CDR3 length is 17 residues. The CDR3 bases are TGTGCCAGTTCGACAGGGGGATCCCTTACATTCAACTATGGCTACACCTTC. It is translated as CASSTGGSLTFNYGYTF.

This chain connects TRBV19 to TRBJ1-2, with D tentatively TRBD1 (5 bases). V lost 5 bases, J lost 6 bases, and 13 bases lay in between. This CDR3 has 13 residues. Germline lookup yields CDR1 LNHDA and CDR2 SQIVND (reference sequence). The CDR3 is CASSPGAGHGYTF. The CDR3 DNA reads as TGTGCCAGTAGTCCCGGGGCGGGGCATGGCTACACCTTC.

The CDR3 is CASSYTGGGRGYTF. As DNA, the CDR3 is TGCGCCAGCAGTTACACAGGGGGCGGTAGGGGCTACACCTTC. V and J are TRBV4-1 and TRBJ1-2; TRBD1 agrees at 9 bases. Germline lookup yields CDR1 MGHRA and CDR2 YSYEKL. There are 14 residues in the CDR3. J was trimmed by 8 bases and V by 6 bases; bases with no gene match: 10.

J is TRBJ1-2 and V is TRBV7-8; 8 bases map to TRBD1. The CDR3 covers 15 residues. Losses at the gene ends were 5 bases for V and 4 bases for J; bases not matched to a gene: 9. Germline V CDR1 and CDR2: SGHVS, FQNEAQ. In nucleotides, the CDR3 is TGTGCCAGCAGCCCGGGACAGGCTCCCTCCTATGGCTACACCTTC. Protein: CASSPGQAPSYGYTF.

This chain links TRBV6-1 with TRBJ1-6; D is perhaps TRBD1 (5 bases). The V and J ends lost 4 bases and 8 bases respectively, with 15 bases between them. This CDR3 contains 15 residues. Germline V CDR1 and CDR2: MNHNS, SASEGT. In nucleotides, the CDR3 is TGTGCCAGCAGTGGGGGTTACAGGCTGGATTCACCCCTCCACTTT. Its protein is CASSGGYRLDSPLHF.

This clone was recorded a few times. The chain uses TRBV27 and TRBJ2-3; D is possibly TRBD1 (5 bases). The CDR3 is 15 amino acids. V lost 5 bases, J lost 0 bases, and 12 bases lay in between. Germline V gene sequence: CDR1 MNHEY, CDR2 SMNVEV (reference sequence). CDR3 nucleotide sequence: TGTGCCAGCAGTCTTACAGGCCGTAGCACAGATACGCAGTATTTT. It encodes CASSLTGRSTDTQYF.

CDR3 nucleotides: TGTGCCAGCAGCTTGGCCTTCCGGGACAGCCTCTACGAGCAGTACTTC. Translation: CASSLAFRDSLYEQYF. V gene TRBV5-5 combines with J gene TRBJ2-7, with TRBD1 matching 7 bases. The CDR3 is 16 residues long. The germline V gene encodes CDR1 SGHKS and CDR2 YYEKEE (reference sequence). After removal of 0 bases from V and 3 bases from J, the junction contained 9 bases not matched to a gene.

The chain is built from TRBV7-2 and TRBJ2-3; D remains unclear. Trimming left V 1 base short and J 9 bases short, with 5 bases between. Looked up from germline, CDR1 is SGHTA and CDR2 is FQGNSA. This CDR3 contains 11 residues. CDR3 protein: CASSLVETQYF. As DNA, the CDR3 is TGTGCCAGCAGCTTAGTTGAGACGCAGTATTTT.

The rearrangement joins TRBV19 to TRBJ1-2, with 7 bases that match TRBD1. The germline V gene encodes CDR1 LNHDA and CDR2 SQIVND (reference sequence). V shed 1 base and J 6 bases; nucleotides not matched to a gene: 8. The CDR3 runs to 15 residues. The CDR3 region has the DNA TGTGCCAGTAGTATAGTCGAGGGGGCGCCGGATGGCTACACCTTC. The encoded protein is CASSIVEGAPDGYTF.

The gene calls are TRBV2 and TRBJ2-7; 8 nucleotides line up with TRBD1. Germline V gives CDR1 SNHLY, CDR2 FYNNEI. This CDR3 has 12 amino acids. CDR3 residues: CVGQGSYNEQYF. As DNA, the CDR3 is TGTGTCGGACAGGGATCCTACAACGAGCAGTACTTC.

The chain has TRBV5-1 and TRBJ2-7; D perhaps matches TRBD1 (6 bases). The CDR3 has 16 residues. V was clipped by 0 bases and J by 3 bases, with 16 bases between them. CDR1 SGHRS and CDR2 YFSETQ come from the germline V gene. CDR3 sequence: CASSLGEGQGSYEQYF. The CDR3 bases are TGCGCCAGCAGCTTGGGCGAGGGGCAGGGGAGCTACGAGCAGTACTTC.

The V gene is TRBV18, the J gene TRBJ1-1, with a weak D call TRBD1 (6 bases). Germline V gene data show CDR1 as KGHSH and CDR2 as LQKENI. This CDR3 has 18 amino acids. Trimming stripped 1 base from V and 3 bases from J, with 21 bases between. This CDR3 reads CASSPLSDSAGVHTEAFF. DNA of the CDR3: TGTGCCAGCTCACCACTATCGGATTCCGCAGGGGTACACACTGAAGCTTTCTTT.

The gene calls are TRBV7-9 and TRBJ2-7; possible D gene TRBD2, 5 bases. V lost 5 bases, J lost 10 bases, and 18 bases lay in between. The CDR3 contains 13 residues. Germline CDR1 reads SEHNR; CDR2 reads FQNEAQ (reference sequence). The DNA of the CDR3 is TGTGCCAGCAGCCCAGCCGGCGGGTCTTTTCAGTACTTC. This translates into CASSPAGGSFQYF.

This clone was found a few times. This rearrangement joins TRBV10-3 to TRBJ1-1; D gene uncertain. Germline CDR1 reads ENHRY; CDR2 reads SYGVKD. V gave up 7 bases and J gave up 0 bases, with 12 bases separating them. The CDR3 sequence is 14 residues long. DNA for the CDR3: TGTGCCATCACCCAACAGCTAATGAACACTGAAGCTTTCTTT. Amino acids: CAITQQLMNTEAFF.

The rearrangement links TRBV29-1 to TRBJ2-5; 8 nucleotides agree with TRBD1. CDR1 SQVTM and CDR2 ANQGSEA come from the germline V gene. The V segment lost 8 bases and the J segment 1 base; nucleotides outside the gene matches: 12. The CDR3 extends over 15 amino acids. The CDR3 nucleotides are TGCAGCTCCTCGGGGGTGGGGACAGGCCAAGAGACCCAGTACTTC. It specifies CSSSGVGTGQETQYF.

J is TRBJ1-1 and V is TRBV30, with D maybe TRBD1 (5 bases). V was trimmed by 0 bases and J by 0 bases, leaving 17 bases between them. The length of the CDR3 is 17 residues. Germline V lookup: CDR1 GTSNPN, CDR2 SVGIG (reference sequence). The CDR3: CAWSVFPRGPLNTEAFF. For the CDR3, the DNA is TGTGCCTGGAGTGTATTCCCTAGGGGTCCCTTGAACACTGAAGCTTTCTTT. The entire variable domain, with the rest obtained from reference TRBV30 and TRBJ1-1, is as follows: SQTIHQWPATLVQPVGSPLSLECTVEGTSNPNLYWYRQAAGRGLQLLFYSVGIGQISSEVPQNLSASRPQDRQFILSSKKLLLSDSGFYLCAWSVFPRGPLNTEAFFGQGTRLTVV.

This clone was seen more than once but under ten times. V and J are TRBV7-2 and TRBJ1-4; the match to TRBD1 covers 7 bases. This CDR3 has 15 residues. CDR1 is SGHTA, CDR2 FQGNSA, per germline. The ends lost 3 bases at V and 4 bases at J; junction bases unmatched: 5. The CDR3 reads CASSFPTGSNEKLFF. CDR3 sequence (DNA): TGTGCCAGCAGCTTTCCGACAGGGAGTAATGAAAAACTGTTTTTT.